This T cell receptor (beta chain) was identified during a study of cytotoxic CD8 clonotypes in ibrutinib-treated CLL. The germline V gene encodes CDR1 MDHEN and CDR2 SYDVKM. The CDR3 spans 15 residues. Trimming left V 7 bases short and J 0 bases short, with 10 bases between. A 1 in 200,000 to 1 in 1 million T cell depth was the sequencing target. Libraries were prepared by immunoSEQ multiplex PCR; TCRdb keeps only in-frame clonotypes and omits some of them. The sample has approximately 74,000 clones, around 81% seen once. The origin of this receptor is a human donor with chronic lymphocytic leukemia. The sequencing used PBMCs, collected at disease progression, from a patient treated with ibrutinib. The chain uses TRBV28 and TRBJ1-6; D gene ambiguous. CDR3 region: CASNFQSSYNSPLHF. The CDR3 coding sequence is TGTGCCAGCAATTTCCAGAGCTCCTATAATTCACCCCTCCACTTT.